A single sample gave rise to the 12 T cell receptor beta chains below, sequenced in a study of identical twins. Each CDR3 protein is one row after TCRdb ran MiXCR on the 5' RACE reads. The sample shows about 460,000 distinct CDR3 sequences, about 14% of them seen only once. The sample also formed part of further work on yellow fever vaccine responses in identical twins.

Material: CD4+ T cells sorted from blood. The origin of the receptors is a woman under 30 in good health.

V usage is TRBV23-1 and J usage is TRBJ2-7; either TRBD1 or TRBD2 may supply D (5 bases each). TRBV23-1 is recorded as an ORF, its role being uncertain. Deletions cut 2 bases from V and 5 bases from J, with 22 bases between. The CDR3 extends over 17 amino acids. CDR3 sequence: CASSQSVQGRGTHEQYF. CDR3 coding DNA: TGCGCCAGCAGTCAAAGTGTTCAGGGACGGGGCACCCACGAGCAGTACTTC.

There are many counts of this clonotype. V and J are TRBV15 and TRBJ2-3, with 16 bases that match TRBD2. The germline CDR1 and CDR2 sequences are LNHNV and YYDKDF (reference sequence). Trimming removed 1 base from V and 14 bases from J; junction bases left unmatched: 6. CDR3 length equals 15 residues. The CDR3 protein is CATSRGGTSGRAPYF. CDR3 bases: TGTGCCACCAGCAGAGGAGGGACTAGCGGGAGGGCCCCGTATTTT. The full variable domain, in which reference TRBV15 and TRBJ2-3 provide the parts outside the CDR3, is DAMVIQNPRYQVTQFGKPVTLSCSQTLNHNVMYWYQQKSSQAPKLLFHYYDKDFNNEADTPDNFQSRRPNTSFCFLDIRSPGLGDTAMYLCATSRGGTSGRAPYFGPGTRLTVL.

The count of this clonotype is one. The chain joins TRBV7-2 to TRBJ2-1; the match to TRBD2 covers 9 bases. V was pared by 1 base and J by 9 bases, with 10 bases of the junction left unmatched. In germline, CDR1 is SGHTA, CDR2 FQGNSA. This CDR3 has 16 residues. DNA of the CDR3: TGTGCCAGCAGCTTAGTGGGGGCGGGAGGGCCTGGTGAGCAGTTCTTC. Translating it yields CASSLVGAGGPGEQFF.

The CDR3 loop reads CASSLAGQGFRGTYEQYF. CDR3 nucleotide sequence: TGCGCCAGCAGCTTGGCGGGACAGGGGTTTCGGGGGACCTACGAGCAGTACTTC. The chain recombines TRBV5-1 with TRBJ2-7, with TRBD1 matching over 10 bases. V dropped 0 bases and J dropped 2; count of bases not matched to a gene: 11. Germline loops: CDR1 SGHRS, CDR2 YFSETQ. The CDR3 covers 18 residues.

The V call is TRBV5-5, the J call TRBJ2-7; D remains unclear. Trimming cost V 2 bases and J 0 bases, with 15 bases left between them. This CDR3 is built from 16 residues. CDR1 SGHKS and CDR2 YYEKEE come from the germline V gene (reference sequence). CDR3 residues: CASSLRPDARSYEQYF. The CDR3 region has the DNA TGTGCCAGCAGCTTACGTCCCGACGCCCGCTCCTACGAGCAGTACTTC.

This chain joins TRBV6-1 and TRBJ2-6; D might be TRBD2 (7 bases). The CDR3 is made up of 17 amino acids. Germline V gene data show CDR1 as MNHNS and CDR2 as SASEGT. V was cut by 8 bases and J by 0 bases, with 17 bases left in between. This CDR3 reads CASSEVRGLSGANVLTF. CDR3 DNA: TGTGCCAGCTCGGAGGTGCGGGGGCTCTCTGGGGCCAACGTCCTGACTTTC.

V usage is TRBV7-9 and J usage is TRBJ2-1; D is perhaps TRBD1 (6 bases). CDR1 SEHNR and CDR2 FQNEAQ come from the germline V gene (reference sequence). The germline V and J ends were trimmed by 4 bases and 5 bases, with 12 bases remaining between them. The CDR3 sequence is 14 residues long. This chain's CDR3 is CASSWGLLDNEQFF. CDR3 DNA sequence: TGTGCCAGCAGCTGGGGGCTATTGGACAATGAGCAGTTCTTC.

The genes are TRBV6-1 and TRBJ2-7; a possible D gene is TRBD1 (6 bases). This CDR3 region has 13 residues. V was pared by 6 bases and J by 6 bases, with 15 bases between. CDR1 MNHNS and CDR2 SASEGT come from the germline V gene. CDR3 coding DNA: TGTGCCAGCAGACCACAGGGAAGGGGCGAGCAGTACTTC. This gives the protein CASRPQGRGEQYF.

The chain recombines TRBV7-9 with TRBJ2-5; tentatively, D is TRBD1 or TRBD2 (5 bases each). The CDR3 loop spans 14 amino acids. From germline, CDR1 is SEHNR and CDR2 FQNEAQ (reference sequence). V lost 3 bases and J 9 bases, leaving 17 bases between the germline ends. The CDR3 loop reads CASSLTGTTMAQYF. For the CDR3, the DNA is TGTGCCAGCAGCTTGACCGGGACCACCATGGCCCAGTACTTC. Drawing the rest from reference TRBV7-9 and TRBJ2-5, the complete variable domain is DTGVSQNPRHKITKRGQNVTFRCDPISEHNRLYWYRQTLGQGPEFLTYFQNEAQLEKSRLLSDRFSAERPKGSFSTLEIQRTEQGDSAMYLCASSLTGTTMAQYFGPGTRLLVL.

The chain recombines TRBV18 with TRBJ2-7; D ambiguous. Per germline, CDR1 KGHSH and CDR2 LQKENI. CDR3 length: 13 residues. V was clipped by 5 bases and J by 0 bases, with 8 bases between them. The CDR3 here is CASSLLNSYEQYF. Here the CDR3 DNA reads TGTGCCAGCTCATTACTGAACTCCTACGAGCAGTACTTC.

The V gene is TRBV10-3, the J gene TRBJ1-1; the D gene is possibly TRBD1 (5 bases). The CDR3 totals 14 residues. Germline CDR1 and CDR2: ENHRY and SYGVKD. V was clipped by 10 bases and J by 2 bases, with 17 bases between them. The CDR3 loop is CATSLAGRNTEAFF. DNA of the CDR3: TGTGCCACCAGCCTGGCAGGGAGAAACACTGAAGCTTTCTTT.

This chain connects TRBV11-2 to TRBJ2-3, with 9 bases that match TRBD2. The germline CDR1 and CDR2 sequences are SGHAT and FQNNGV. Germline trimming cut 3 bases from V and 4 bases from J; bases unmatched to any gene: 14. The CDR3 sequence is 18 residues long. CDR3 sequence reads: CASSFWASGTQVADTQYF. In DNA form, the CDR3 reads TGTGCCAGCAGCTTTTGGGCTAGCGGGACTCAGGTTGCAGATACGCAGTATTTT.